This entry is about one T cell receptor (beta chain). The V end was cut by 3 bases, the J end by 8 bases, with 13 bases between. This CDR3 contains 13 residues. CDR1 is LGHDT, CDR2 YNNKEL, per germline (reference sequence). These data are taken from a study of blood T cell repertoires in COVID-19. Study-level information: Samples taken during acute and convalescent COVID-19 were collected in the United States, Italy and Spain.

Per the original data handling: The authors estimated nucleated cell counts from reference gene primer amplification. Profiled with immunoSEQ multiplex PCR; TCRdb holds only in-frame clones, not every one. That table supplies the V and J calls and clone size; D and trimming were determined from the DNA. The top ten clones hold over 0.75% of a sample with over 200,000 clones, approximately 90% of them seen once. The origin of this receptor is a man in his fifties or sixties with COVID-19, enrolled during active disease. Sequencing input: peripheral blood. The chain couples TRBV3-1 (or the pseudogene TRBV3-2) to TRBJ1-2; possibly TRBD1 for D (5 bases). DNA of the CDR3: TGTGCCAGCAGCCAGATCAGGGATTACGGCTACACCTTC. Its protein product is CASSQIRDYGYTF.